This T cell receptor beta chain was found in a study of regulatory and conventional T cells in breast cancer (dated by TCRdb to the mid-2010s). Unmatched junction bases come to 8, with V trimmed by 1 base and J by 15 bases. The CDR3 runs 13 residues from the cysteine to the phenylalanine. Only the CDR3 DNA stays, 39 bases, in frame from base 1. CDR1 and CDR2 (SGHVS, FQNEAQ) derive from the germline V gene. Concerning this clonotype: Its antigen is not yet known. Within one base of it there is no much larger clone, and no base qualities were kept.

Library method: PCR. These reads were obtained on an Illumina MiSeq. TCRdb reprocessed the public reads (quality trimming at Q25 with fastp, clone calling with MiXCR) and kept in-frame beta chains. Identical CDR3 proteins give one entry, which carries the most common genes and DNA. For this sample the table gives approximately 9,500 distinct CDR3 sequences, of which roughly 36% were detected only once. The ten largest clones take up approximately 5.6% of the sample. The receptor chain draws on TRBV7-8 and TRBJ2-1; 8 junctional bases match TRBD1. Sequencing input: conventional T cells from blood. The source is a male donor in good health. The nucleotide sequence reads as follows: TGTGCCAGCAGCTTAGGGGGGACAGGTGGGACGTTCTTC. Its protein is CASSLGGTGGTFF.